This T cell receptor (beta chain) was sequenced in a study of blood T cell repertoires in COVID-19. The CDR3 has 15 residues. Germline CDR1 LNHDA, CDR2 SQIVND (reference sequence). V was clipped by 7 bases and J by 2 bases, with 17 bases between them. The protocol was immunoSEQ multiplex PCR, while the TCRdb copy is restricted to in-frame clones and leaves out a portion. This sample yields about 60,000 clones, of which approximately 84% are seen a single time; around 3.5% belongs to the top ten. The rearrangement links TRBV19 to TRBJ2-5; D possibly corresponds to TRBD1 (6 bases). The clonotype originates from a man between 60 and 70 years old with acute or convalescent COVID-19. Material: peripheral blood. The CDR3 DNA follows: TGTGCCAGTACCAATACGGGACACCTGCAAGAGACCCAGTACTTC. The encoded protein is CASTNTGHLQETQYF.